What follows is one T cell receptor (beta chain) and its context. Measured with immunoSEQ multiplex PCR; TCRdb has only the in-frame clones, and not every one. The profile covers fewer than 400,000 clones, with over 55% appearing a single time and roughly 6% taken by the ten largest. This sample is part of a study of cytotoxic CD8 clonotypes in ibrutinib-treated CLL. CDR1 and CDR2 (germline): MNHEY, SVGAGI. This CDR3 spans 15 amino acids. With V trimmed by 4 bases and J by 3 bases, 3 bases remained unmatched. This sequence originates from a human donor with chronic lymphocytic leukemia. The chain is built from TRBV6-5 and TRBJ2-4, with TRBD2 matching over 10 bases. Source: PBMCs, taken after 36 months of ibrutinib treatment. CDR3: CASSSLAGVKNIQYF. The CDR3 nucleotides read TGTGCCAGCAGTTCCCTAGCGGGAGTCAAAAACATTCAGTACTTC.